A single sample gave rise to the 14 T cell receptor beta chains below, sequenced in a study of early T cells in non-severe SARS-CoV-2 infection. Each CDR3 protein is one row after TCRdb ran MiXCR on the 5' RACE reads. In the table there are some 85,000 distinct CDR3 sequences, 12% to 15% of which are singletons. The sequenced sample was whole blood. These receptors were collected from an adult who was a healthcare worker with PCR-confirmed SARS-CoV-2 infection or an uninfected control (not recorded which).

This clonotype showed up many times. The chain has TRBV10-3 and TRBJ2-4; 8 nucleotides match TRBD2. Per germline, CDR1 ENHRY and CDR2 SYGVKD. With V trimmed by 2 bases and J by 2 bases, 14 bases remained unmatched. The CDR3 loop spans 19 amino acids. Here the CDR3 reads CAISEQRGRGAGTKNIQYF. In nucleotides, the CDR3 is TGTGCCATCAGTGAGCAACGTGGGCGGGGGGCCGGAACCAAAAACATTCAGTACTTC.

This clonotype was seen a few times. The CDR3 region is CASSHQGGEAFF. Written as DNA, the CDR3 is TGCGCCAGCAGCCACCAGGGCGGTGAAGCTTTCTTT. V is TRBV4-3 and J is TRBJ1-1; weak D call: TRBD1 (5 bases). Between the trimmed V and J ends, which lost 3 bases and 7 bases, there was a span of 9 bases. The CDR3 runs 12 residues. The germline V gene encodes CDR1 LGHNA and CDR2 YSLEER.

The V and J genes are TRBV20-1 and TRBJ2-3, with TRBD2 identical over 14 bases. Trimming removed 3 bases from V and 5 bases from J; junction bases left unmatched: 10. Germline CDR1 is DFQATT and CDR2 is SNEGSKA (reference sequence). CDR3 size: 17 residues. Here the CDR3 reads CSASYVGGLAGGDTQYF. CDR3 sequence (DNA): TGCAGTGCTAGCTATGTCGGCGGACTAGCGGGGGGAGATACGCAGTATTTT.

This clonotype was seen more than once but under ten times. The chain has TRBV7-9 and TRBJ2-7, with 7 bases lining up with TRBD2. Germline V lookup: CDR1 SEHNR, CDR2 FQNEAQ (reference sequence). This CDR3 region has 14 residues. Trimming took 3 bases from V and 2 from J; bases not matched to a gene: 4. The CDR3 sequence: CASSFERGPYEQYF. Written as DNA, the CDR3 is TGTGCCAGCAGCTTCGAGCGGGGTCCCTACGAGCAGTACTTC. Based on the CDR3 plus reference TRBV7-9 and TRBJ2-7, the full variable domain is DTGVSQNPRHKITKRGQNVTFRCDPISEHNRLYWYRQTLGQGPEFLTYFQNEAQLEKSRLLSDRFSAERPKGSFSTLEIQRTEQGDSAMYLCASSFERGPYEQYFGPGTRLTVT.

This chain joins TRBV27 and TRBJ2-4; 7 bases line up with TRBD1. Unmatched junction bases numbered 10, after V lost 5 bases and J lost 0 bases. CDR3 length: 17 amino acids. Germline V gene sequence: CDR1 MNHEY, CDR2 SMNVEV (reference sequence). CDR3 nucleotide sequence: TGTGCCAGCAGTCCGATATACAGGGGATTAGCCAAAAACATTCAGTACTTC. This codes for CASSPIYRGLAKNIQYF.

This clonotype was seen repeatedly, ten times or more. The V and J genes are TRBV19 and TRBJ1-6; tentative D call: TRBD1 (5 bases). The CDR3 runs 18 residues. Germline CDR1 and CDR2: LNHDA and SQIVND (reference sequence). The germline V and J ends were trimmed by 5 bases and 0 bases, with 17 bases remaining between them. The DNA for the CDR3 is TGTGCCAGTAGTTCCCGACGGGGCGGGAGCTCCTATAATTCACCCCTCCACTTT. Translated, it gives CASSSRRGGSSYNSPLHF.

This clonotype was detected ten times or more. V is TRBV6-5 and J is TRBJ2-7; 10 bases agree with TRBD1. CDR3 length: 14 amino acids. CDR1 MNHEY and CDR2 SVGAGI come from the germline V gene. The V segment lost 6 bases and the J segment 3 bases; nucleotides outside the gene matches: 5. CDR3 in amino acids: CASRPGQGVYEQYF. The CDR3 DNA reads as TGTGCCAGCAGGCCCGGACAGGGGGTCTACGAGCAGTACTTC.

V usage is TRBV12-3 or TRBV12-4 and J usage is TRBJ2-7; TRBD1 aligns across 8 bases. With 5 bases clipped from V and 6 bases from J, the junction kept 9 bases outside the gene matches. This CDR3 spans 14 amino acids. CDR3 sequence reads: CASSTTGVWSEQYF. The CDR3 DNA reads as TGTGCCAGCAGTACGACAGGGGTTTGGTCCGAGCAGTACTTC.

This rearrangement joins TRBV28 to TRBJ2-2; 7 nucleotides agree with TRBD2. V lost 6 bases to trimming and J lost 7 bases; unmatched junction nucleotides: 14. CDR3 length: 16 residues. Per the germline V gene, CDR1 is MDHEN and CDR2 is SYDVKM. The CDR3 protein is CASSPSSSGFNGELFF. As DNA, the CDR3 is TGTGCCAGCAGCCCCTCGAGTAGCGGGTTTAACGGGGAGCTGTTTTTT.

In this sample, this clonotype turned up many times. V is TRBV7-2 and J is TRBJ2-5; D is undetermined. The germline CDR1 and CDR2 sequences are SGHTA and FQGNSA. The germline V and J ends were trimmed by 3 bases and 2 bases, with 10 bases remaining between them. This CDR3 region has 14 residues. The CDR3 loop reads CASSFSVVQETQYF. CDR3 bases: TGTGCCAGCAGCTTCTCGGTGGTTCAAGAGACCCAGTACTTC.

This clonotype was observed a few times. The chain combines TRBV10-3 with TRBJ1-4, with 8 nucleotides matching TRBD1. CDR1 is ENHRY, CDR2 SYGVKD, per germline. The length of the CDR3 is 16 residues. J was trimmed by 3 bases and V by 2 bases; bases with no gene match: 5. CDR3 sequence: CAISEAQGAANEKLFF. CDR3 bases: TGTGCCATCAGTGAGGCGCAGGGGGCGGCTAATGAAAAACTGTTTTTT.

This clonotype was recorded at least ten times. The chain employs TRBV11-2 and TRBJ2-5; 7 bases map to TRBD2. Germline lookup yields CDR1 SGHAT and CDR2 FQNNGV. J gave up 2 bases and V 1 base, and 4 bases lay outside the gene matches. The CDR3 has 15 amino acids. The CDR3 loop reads CASSLGRGLQETQYF. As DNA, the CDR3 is TGTGCCAGCAGCTTAGGCCGGGGACTACAAGAGACCCAGTACTTC. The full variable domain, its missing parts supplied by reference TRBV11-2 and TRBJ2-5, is EAGVAQSPRYKIIEKRQSVAFWCNPISGHATLYWYQQILGQGPKLLIQFQNNGVVDDSQLPKDRFSAERLKGVDSTLKIQPAKLEDSAVYLCASSLGRGLQETQYFGPGTRLLVL.

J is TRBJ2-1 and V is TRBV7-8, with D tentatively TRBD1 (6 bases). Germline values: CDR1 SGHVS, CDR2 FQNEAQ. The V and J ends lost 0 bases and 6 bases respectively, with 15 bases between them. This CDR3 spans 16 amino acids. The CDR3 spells CASSLALWGPFNEQFF. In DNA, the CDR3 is TGTGCCAGCAGCTTAGCCTTGTGGGGGCCCTTCAATGAGCAGTTCTTC.

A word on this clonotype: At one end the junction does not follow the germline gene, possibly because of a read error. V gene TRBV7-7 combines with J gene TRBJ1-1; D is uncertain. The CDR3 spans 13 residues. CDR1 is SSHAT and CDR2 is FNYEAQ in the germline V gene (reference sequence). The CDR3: CASSFSEDTEAFF. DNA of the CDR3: TGTGCTAGCAGCTTCTCCGAGGACACTGAAGCTTTCTTT.